A selection of T cell receptor beta chains follows, all from one sample in a study of control samples from healthy donors and cancer patients. Profiling relied on immunoSEQ multiplex PCR, and the TCRdb table lists in-frame clones only, not all of them. The data contain around 76,000 clones, roughly nine tenths of them seen just once; the ten biggest clones take up around a tenth. Material: PBMCs. The receptors were sampled from a woman between 50 and 59 years old with colorectal cancer. Each CDR3 is given with its conserved first and last residue. D genes are given only for firm matches. Clone size is shown for a subset of rows, as once, few, many or a class of expanded clone.

>TRBJ2-1|TRBD1|TRBV27|NA
CASRATWEQGNEQFF
TGTGCCAGCAGAGCCACCTGGGAACAGGGGAATGAGCAGTTCTTC
>TRBJ1-2|TRBD1|TRBV12-3/TRBV12-4|NA
CASSSTGRYGYTF
TGTGCCAGCAGTTCGACAGGGAGGTATGGCTACACCTTC
>TRBJ2-6|TRBD1|TRBV19|few
CASSRNDRGRGANVLTF
TGTGCCAGTAGCCGAAACGACAGGGGAAGGGGGGCCAACGTCCTGACTTTC
>TRBJ2-2|NA|TRBV10-3|NA
CAINRGNTGELFF
TGTGCCATCAACCGGGGCAACACCGGGGAGCTGTTTTTT
>TRBJ1-5|NA|TRBV5-1|NA
CASSLFPESSQPQHF
TGCGCCAGCAGCTTGTTCCCGGAATCGTCTCAGCCCCAGCATTTT
>TRBJ2-3|NA|TRBV6-5|NA
CASSSSGRGTDTQYF
TGTGCCAGCAGTTCCTCCGGACGGGGCACAGATACGCAGTATTTT
>TRBJ2-3|NA|TRBV6-4|once
CASSASGTSTDTQYF
TGTGCCAGCAGTGCCAGCGGAACCAGCACAGATACGCAGTATTTT
>TRBJ1-2|TRBD1|TRBV5-6|NA
CASSRDRDWYGYTF
TGTGCCAGCAGCCGGGACAGGGATTGGTATGGCTACACCTTC
>TRBJ1-2|TRBD1|TRBV2|NA
CASSAGGQNYGYTF
TGTGCCAGCAGTGCAGGGGGCCAAAACTATGGCTACACCTTC
>TRBJ1-1|NA|TRBV19|NA
CASSRGVGTEAFF
TGTGCCAGTAGTAGGGGGGTTGGGACTGAAGCTTTCTTT
>TRBJ2-1|NA|TRBV28|NA
CASSLISSYNEQFF
TGTGCCAGCAGTTTGATCAGCTCCTACAATGAGCAGTTCTTC
>TRBJ2-2|TRBD2|TRBV28|NA
CASRLAGGPGTGELFF
TGTGCCAGCAGACTAGCGGGGGGGCCTGGCACCGGGGAGCTGTTTTTT
>TRBJ1-2|NA|TRBV3-1/TRBV3-2|NA
CASSQGQAYVYGYTF
TGTGCCAGCAGCCAAGGGCAGGCCTACGTCTATGGCTACACCTTC
>TRBJ2-3|NA|TRBV7-2|NA
CASSRGRAPTDTQYF
TGTGCCAGCAGCAGGGGCAGGGCCCCCACAGATACGCAGTATTTT
>TRBJ2-2|NA|TRBV18|NA
CASSPQGARGTGELFF
TGTGCCAGCTCACCACAGGGGGCGCGGGGCACCGGGGAGCTGTTTTTT
>TRBJ2-3|NA|TRBV28|NA
CASRSGRFTDTQYF
TGTGCCAGCCGGTCAGGGCGTTTCACAGATACGCAGTATTTT
>TRBJ1-5|NA|TRBV10-3|NA
CAISDRTVNQPQHF
TGTGCCATCAGTGATCGGACAGTCAATCAGCCCCAGCATTTT
>TRBJ2-5|NA|TRBV9|few
CASSVEDSWETQYF
TGTGCCAGCAGCGTAGAGGATAGCTGGGAGACCCAGTACTTC
>TRBJ2-3|TRBD2|TRBV2|NA
CASSEEFGGGATDTQYF
TGTGCCAGCAGTGAGGAATTCGGCGGGGGGGCAACAGATACGCAGTATTTT
>TRBJ1-4|TRBD1|TRBV19|NA
CASSILRLGTAPEKLFF
TGTGCCAGTAGTATACTGCGCCTCGGGACAGCTCCTGAAAAACTGTTTTTT
>TRBJ1-3|TRBD1|TRBV5-5|once
CASSLDRGSGNTIYF
TGTGCCAGCAGCTTGGACAGGGGTTCTGGAAACACCATATATTTT
>TRBJ1-1|TRBD1|TRBV4-2|NA
CASSRGQGLNTEAFF
TGTGCCAGCAGCCGCGGACAGGGGTTGAACACTGAAGCTTTCTTT